One T cell receptor beta chain is described in this entry. These data are taken from a study of blood T cell repertoires in COVID-19. The wider study: Sites across the United States, Italy and Spain contributed samples from acute and convalescent COVID-19. Sample material is recorded as cDNA or gDNA derived from T cells, B-cell-depleted T cells, or PBMCs.

Profiling relied on immunoSEQ multiplex PCR, and the TCRdb table lists in-frame clones only, not all of them. The sample shows fewer than 400,000 clones, approximately 91% of them seen only once. CDR3 length: 14 amino acids. The V gene lost 5 bases and the J gene lost 3 bases, with 14 bases spanning the gap. CDR1 is SGHVS, CDR2 FQNEAQ, per germline. Those enrolled, adults aged 18 to 89 years, came from fewer than 25 US areas. The sequencing input was PBMCs or T cells enriched from blood (not recorded which). The chain uses TRBV7-8 and TRBJ2-7; D unclear. The source of this sequence is a woman younger than 45 who had been exposed to COVID-19. CDR3 nucleotide sequence: TGTGCCAGCAGCCCTCGACTTACTCACTACGAGCAGTACTTC. It codes for CASSPRLTHYEQYF.